A single sample is the source of the 4 T cell receptor beta chains below, sequenced in a study of cytomegalovirus exposure and HLA in healthy donors. This PCR relied on a set of 60 Vbeta primers and 13 Jbeta primers. TCRdb keeps only in-frame clones here, not all; method: immunoSEQ multiplex PCR. The data contain 200,000 to 250,000 clones, under 90% of them singletons. The specimen was PBMCs. The receptors were gathered from a human donor in good health.

The CDR3 reads CASPIPTSNEQFF. The CDR3 coding sequence is TGTGCCAGCCCCATCCCGACTAGTAATGAGCAGTTCTTC. The V call is TRBV19, the J call TRBJ2-1; D may be TRBD2 (6 bases). Trimming stripped 9 bases from V and 7 bases from J, with 16 bases between. The CDR3 consists of 13 residues. Germline-derived CDR1 and CDR2 are LNHDA and SQIVND (reference sequence).

The CDR3 is CASSDLLAGGNTGELFF. The CDR3 DNA is TGTGCCAGCAGTGATCTACTAGCGGGAGGGAACACCGGGGAGCTGTTTTTT. The chain joins TRBV25-1 to TRBJ2-2; 12 bases fit TRBD2. This CDR3 region has 17 residues. CDR1 MGHDK and CDR2 SYGVNS come from the germline V gene. With V trimmed by 3 bases and J by 1 base, 3 bases remained unmatched.

This clone was observed a few times. The chain employs TRBV4-1 and TRBJ1-2; 7 nucleotides line up with TRBD1. The V gene end was trimmed by 3 bases and the J gene end by 2 bases; junction bases not matched to a gene: 6. CDR3 length: 15 residues. Germline V gene sequence: CDR1 MGHRA, CDR2 YSYEKL. The chain's CDR3 is CASSQGQGGNYGYTF. CDR3 DNA: TGCGCCAGCAGCCAGGGCCAGGGGGGAAACTATGGCTACACCTTC.

The rearrangement joins TRBV19 to TRBJ2-3, with D maybe TRBD2 (5 bases). Germline V gene data show CDR1 as LNHDA and CDR2 as SQIVND (reference sequence). This CDR3 has 16 residues. Trimming removed 3 bases from V and 3 bases from J, with 16 bases in between. CDR3 amino acids: CASSIRQGSRTDTQYF. The CDR3 DNA follows: TGTGCCAGTAGTATCCGTCAAGGGAGTAGAACAGATACGCAGTATTTT.